The clone carrying this T cell receptor (beta chain) was counted many times. J lost 8 bases, V lost 4 bases, and 7 bases had no gene match. Per germline, CDR1 SGDLS and CDR2 YYNGEE. This CDR3 spans 13 amino acids. Every TCR cDNA molecule bore its own unique molecular identifier. MiXCR, applied by TCRdb to the 5' RACE reads, yields one record per CDR3 protein. In the table there are about 48,000 distinct CDR3 sequences, roughly 5% of which are singletons. Time point defined: sample taken at primary tumor resection. Unsorted samples of tumor, nontumor lung or frozen PBMC had their whole RNA sequenced. 72 TRACERx patients with early, untreated non-small cell lung cancer donated samples. These data belong to a study of spatial heterogeneity in lung cancer.

This chain joins TRBV9 and TRBJ1-2; 8 bases align to TRBD1. This clonotype was obtained from a male donor with early-stage non-small cell lung cancer. Material: PBMCs, obtained at surgery. CDR3 DNA sequence: TGTGCCAGCAGCAATTGGGACAGGAGGGGCTACACCTTC. Translated, it gives CASSNWDRRGYTF. The full variable domain, with the rest looked up from reference TRBV9 and TRBJ1-2, is DSGVTQTPKHLITATGQRVTLRCSPRSGDLSVYWYQQSLDQGLQFLIQYYNGEERAKGNILERFSAQQFPDLHSELNLSSLELGDSALYFCASSNWDRRGYTFGSGTRLTVV.